This T cell receptor (beta chain) derives from a study of blood T cells in healthy people across ages. Points from the study as a whole: Estimates based on one million T cells were treated as lower bounds. TCR beta diversity tracked closely with naive T cell percentage.

V was clipped by 3 bases and J by 7 bases; unmatched bases: 5. The CDR3 sequence is 15 residues long. Germline V CDR1 and CDR2: MDHEN, SYDVKM. Together with a sample-barcoded 5' primer, a J-beta primer mix was included in a second PCR lasting about 6 to 11 cycles. Each of the samples gave a minimum of 3 million paired-end reads that contained CDR3. One entry per CDR3 protein, called by TCRdb with MiXCR from the 5' RACE reads. The sample has about 1.8 million distinct CDR3 sequences, roughly 50% seen once. PBMCs, at least 7 million per sample, were isolated. Concerning this clonotype itself: No antigen is known for it.

The source is a middle-aged woman in good health. Sequencing was performed on blood. The rearrangement links TRBV28 to TRBJ1-6; the match to TRBD1 covers 8 bases. For the CDR3, the DNA is TGTGCCAGCAGTTTCCGGACAGGGAACAATTCACCCCTCCACTTT. It yields the protein CASSFRTGNNSPLHF. Complete variable domain (other parts from reference TRBV28 and TRBJ1-6): DVKVTQSSRYLVKRTGEKVFLECVQDMDHENMFWYRQDPGLGLRLIYFSYDVKMKEKGDIPEGYSVSREKKERFSLILESASTNQTSMYLCASSFRTGNNSPLHFGNGTRLTVT.